The TCR beta chain described here comes from a study of blood T cell repertoires in COVID-19. About the study: COVID-19 samples collected from the United States, Italy and Spain covered acute and convalescent phases.

The CDR3 length is 16 residues. Germline V gene data show CDR1 as MRHNA and CDR2 as SNTAGT. Authors' processing steps: Cell counts per sample came from amplifying reference gene primers. The method was immunoSEQ multiplex PCR; TCRdb's version includes in-frame clones alone and lacks a portion of them. V and J calls and clone size come straight from that table; D and trimming were deduced from the DNA. The table shows about 180,000 clones, with 80% to 85% occurring only once. This clone was counted a single time. The rearrangement links TRBV6-4 to TRBJ2-5; TRBD1 aligns across 12 bases. Sequencing was performed on peripheral blood. This TCR came from a middle-aged woman with COVID-19, enrolled during active disease. In nucleotides, the CDR3 is TGTGCAAGCGGGGACAGGGGGCACAAACTCAAAGAGACCCAGTACTTC. It encodes CASGDRGHKLKETQYF.